The 9 T cell receptor beta chains presented below share a single source sample, sequenced in a study of PD-L1 blockade in urothelial cancer. Method: immunoSEQ multiplex PCR; TCRdb's copy keeps in-frame clones and lacks some. The sample has under 70,000 clones, 85% seen once; the top ten hold around 14%. Time point noted: pretreatment peripheral blood. Sequenced material: PBMCs, taken around atezolizumab (anti-PD-L1) treatment. All receptors come from an older man with urothelial cancer.

This clone was detected once. The V gene is TRBV7-9, the J gene TRBJ2-1; D possibly corresponds to TRBD2 (5 bases). Trimming left V 3 bases short and J 5 bases short, with 14 bases between. Germline-derived CDR1 and CDR2 are SEHNR and FQNEAQ (reference sequence). The CDR3 is 15 residues long. CDR3 residues: CASSLYRDGDNEQFF. The CDR3 DNA is TGTGCCAGCAGCTTGTACCGGGATGGGGACAATGAGCAGTTCTTC.

V gene TRBV28 combines with J gene TRBJ2-4, with D possibly being TRBD1 (6 bases). The CDR3 has 12 residues. Deletions cut 2 bases from V and 13 bases from J, with 12 bases between. From germline, CDR1 is MDHEN and CDR2 SYDVKM. CDR3 region: CASSLLGGSQYF. CDR3 nucleotides: TGTGCCAGCAGTTTACTTGGGGGCTCCCAGTACTTC.

The chain is built from TRBV21-1 and TRBJ2-4; whether TRBD2, the table's D call, matches the DNA was not checked. TRBV21-1 is listed as a pseudogene. The length of the CDR3 is 17 residues. Written as DNA, the CDR3 is TGTGCCAGCAGCAAACGGGGGAATCGAGAAGCCAAAAACATTCAGTACTTC. It yields the protein CASSKRGNREAKNIQYF.

The chain joins TRBV4-2 to TRBJ2-2; 7 bases fit TRBD2. This CDR3 region has 14 residues. Trimming removed 0 bases from V and 8 bases from J; junction bases left unmatched: 3. Germline loops: CDR1 LGHNA, CDR2 YNFKEQ. CDR3 sequence (DNA): TGTGCCAGCAGCCAAGATGGCGGGAGTGGGGAGCTGTTTTTT. It translates to CASSQDGGSGELFF.

The chain uses TRBV19 and TRBJ1-5, with D unresolved. Germline V gene sequence: CDR1 LNHDA, CDR2 SQIVND (reference sequence). The ends were cut back, 0 bases at V and 4 bases at J, with 19 bases in the middle. CDR3 length: 18 residues. For the CDR3, the DNA is TGTGCCAGTAGTATAGATTCTGGGAGGGCGATTGGGAATCAGCCCCAGCATTTT. This codes for CASSIDSGRAIGNQPQHF.

The rearrangement links TRBV6-6 to TRBJ1-5; 8 positions match TRBD1. Germline assignment: CDR1 MNHNY and CDR2 SVGAGI (reference sequence). The trim removed 5 bases at V and 2 bases at J, leaving 5 bases unmatched. This CDR3 region has 15 residues. The CDR3 reads CASSNPTGGNQPQHF. The CDR3 DNA follows: TGTGCCAGCAGTAACCCGACAGGGGGCAATCAGCCCCAGCATTTT.

This chain uses TRBV4-2 with TRBJ2-7, with D tentatively TRBD2 (6 bases). The length of the CDR3 is 15 residues. Germline loops: CDR1 LGHNA, CDR2 YNFKEQ. V dropped 1 base and J dropped 4 bases, with 14 bases sitting between them. In DNA, the CDR3 is TGTGCCAGCAGCCAAGGGTCTAGCGCCAATTACGAGCAGTACTTC. Translation: CASSQGSSANYEQYF.

The chain links TRBV18 to TRBJ1-1, with 9 bases aligning to TRBD1. CDR1 and CDR2 from the germline V gene are KGHSH and LQKENI. This CDR3 comprises 14 residues. The V gene end was trimmed by 3 bases and the J gene end by 7 bases; junction bases not matched to a gene: 6. The CDR3 coding sequence is TGTGCCAGCTCACCGGGACAGGGACTGGATGAAGCTTTCTTT. Its protein is CASSPGQGLDEAFF.

V gene TRBV7-6 combines with J gene TRBJ2-7; TRBD2 matches at 9 bases. V lost 1 base, J lost 2 bases, and 6 bases stayed unmatched. The CDR3 has 16 residues. CDR1 is SGHVS, CDR2 FNYEAQ, per germline. DNA for the CDR3: TGTGCCAGCAGCTTAGAGCCGAGCGGGGGGCCCTACGAGCAGTACTTC. This translates into CASSLEPSGGPYEQYF.